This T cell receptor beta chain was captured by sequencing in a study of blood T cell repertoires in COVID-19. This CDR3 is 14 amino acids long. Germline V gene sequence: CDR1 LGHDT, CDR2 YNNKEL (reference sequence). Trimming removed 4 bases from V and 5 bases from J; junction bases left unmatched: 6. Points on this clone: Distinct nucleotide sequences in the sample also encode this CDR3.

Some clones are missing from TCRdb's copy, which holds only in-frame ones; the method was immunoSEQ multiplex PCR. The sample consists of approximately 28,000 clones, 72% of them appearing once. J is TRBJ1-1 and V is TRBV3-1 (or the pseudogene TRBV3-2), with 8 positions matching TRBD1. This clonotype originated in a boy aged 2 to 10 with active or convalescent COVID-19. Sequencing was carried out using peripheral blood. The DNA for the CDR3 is TGTGCCAGCAGCCCGTCTTACAGGGGGACTGAAGCTTTCTTT. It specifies CASSPSYRGTEAFF.